The rows below give T cell receptor beta chains drawn from one sample of a study of T cells in Graves' hyperthyroidism and ophthalmopathy. Each CDR3 protein is one row after TCRdb ran MiXCR on the multiplex PCR reads. The repertoire has over 150,000 distinct CDR3 sequences, about 15% of them found once; the top ten carry roughly 49%. Sequenced: blood. The receptor set was obtained from a woman aged 45-60 years with Graves' hyperthyroidism. Each CDR3 is given with its conserved first and last residue. A D gene is named only where the DNA matches it firmly. The size field is filled for only some rows; it gives once, few, many or a size class.

size: many
V: TRBV11-3
J: TRBJ2-2
D: TRBD1
CDR3: CASIGQANTGELFF
DNA: TGTGCCAGCATAGGACAGGCGAACACCGGGGAGCTGTTTTTT

size: many
V: TRBV11-2
J: TRBJ1-2
D: .
CDR3: CASSSIRDDYGYTF
DNA: TGTGCCAGCAGCTCCATCAGGGACGACTATGGCTACACCTTC

size: .
V: TRBV7-9
J: TRBJ1-1
D: .
CDR3: CASSQRGQVNTEAFF
DNA: TGTGCCAGCAGCCAACGGGGGCAGGTGAACACTGAAGCTTTCTTT

size: .
V: TRBV7-2
J: TRBJ1-2
D: .
CDR3: CASSPGRGGGYTF
DNA: TGTGCCAGCAGCCCGGGACGGGGTGGTGGCTACACCTTC

size: many
V: TRBV20-1
J: TRBJ2-7
D: .
CDR3: CSARDREGAYEQYF
DNA: TGCAGTGCTAGAGATCGAGAAGGGGCCTACGAGCAGTACTTC

size: few
V: TRBV3-1
J: TRBJ2-2
D: TRBD2
CDR3: CASASGSGTGELFF
DNA: TGTGCCAGCGCTAGCGGGAGTGGGACCGGGGAGCTGTTTTTT

size: many
V: TRBV6-1
J: TRBJ2-7
D: TRBD1
CDR3: CASSEEGQGSYEQYF
DNA: TGTGCCAGCAGTGAAGAGGGACAGGGCTCCTACGAGCAGTACTTC

size: .
V: TRBV6-1
J: TRBJ2-1
D: .
CDR3: CASSDVIAYEQFF
DNA: TGTGCCAGCAGTGATGTAATAGCCTATGAGCAGTTCTTC

size: many
V: TRBV9
J: TRBJ2-5
D: .
CDR3: CASSAAVAARETQYF
DNA: TGTGCCAGCAGCGCCGCGGTAGCAGCGCGAGAGACCCAGTACTTC

size: .
V: TRBV20-1
J: TRBJ2-1
D: .
CDR3: CSADTDIKNEQFF
DNA: TGCAGTGCTGACACAGACATCAAGAATGAGCAGTTCTTC

size: few
V: TRBV12-3/TRBV12-4
J: TRBJ2-1
D: .
CDR3: CASTPRGGRYEQFF
DNA: TGTGCCAGCACTCCGAGGGGGGGTAGGTATGAGCAGTTCTTC

size: few
V: TRBV6-1
J: TRBJ1-1
D: .
CDR3: CASSGMNTEAFF
DNA: TGTGCCAGCAGTGGCATGAACACTGAAGCTTTCTTT

size: many
V: TRBV6-1
J: TRBJ1-4
D: .
CDR3: CASSDGVNEKLFF
DNA: TGTGCCAGCAGTGACGGGGTTAATGAAAAACTGTTTTTT

size: many
V: TRBV20-1
J: TRBJ1-1
D: TRBD1
CDR3: CSARPGQGYTEAFF
DNA: TGCAGTGCTAGACCGGGACAGGGGTACACTGAAGCTTTCTTT

size: few
V: TRBV19
J: TRBJ2-1
D: TRBD2
CDR3: CASQAGPDSSYNEQFF
DNA: TGTGCCAGTCAAGCGGGACCCGATTCCTCCTACAATGAGCAGTTCTTC

size: many
V: TRBV6-6
J: TRBJ2-3
D: .
CDR3: CASSYGGSSRADTQYF
DNA: TGTGCCAGCAGTTACGGCGGCAGCTCGAGGGCGGATACGCAGTATTTT

size: .
V: TRBV12-3/TRBV12-4
J: TRBJ1-5
D: .
CDR3: CASRTSGGSNQPQHF
DNA: TGTGCCAGCAGAACGTCGGGGGGTAGCAATCAGCCCCAGCATTTT

size: many
V: TRBV12-3/TRBV12-4
J: TRBJ2-5
D: .
CDR3: CATSLRGHWYF
DNA: TGTGCCACATCGCTTAGGGGACATTGGTACTTC

size: .
V: TRBV30
J: TRBJ2-7
D: TRBD1
CDR3: CAWREVPDRGFEQYF
DNA: TGTGCCTGGAGGGAAGTCCCGGACAGGGGGTTCGAGCAGTACTTC

size: few
V: TRBV2
J: TRBJ2-2
D: .
CDR3: CASRPTAANTGELFF
DNA: TGTGCCAGCAGACCGACCGCAGCGAACACCGGGGAGCTGTTTTTT

size: .
V: TRBV6-1
J: TRBJ2-2
D: TRBD1
CDR3: CATKKGQGESGELFF
DNA: TGTGCCACCAAGAAGGGACAGGGGGAATCCGGGGAGCTGTTTTTT

size: .
V: TRBV7-2
J: TRBJ2-1
D: .
CDR3: CASSLPVGRSYNEQFF
DNA: TGTGCCAGTAGCCTCCCGGTAGGCCGATCCTACAATGAGCAGTTCTTC

size: .
V: TRBV7-3
J: TRBJ1-2
D: .
CDR3: CASSFSPQETNGYTF
DNA: TGTGCCAGCAGCTTTTCCCCTCAGGAGACCAATGGCTACACCTTC

size: many
V: TRBV9
J: TRBJ1-1
D: .
CDR3: CASSVDMTAYKDMNTEAFF
DNA: TGTGCCAGCAGCGTAGATATGACAGCCTATAAAGACATGAACACTGAAGCTTTCTTT

size: many
V: TRBV11-2
J: TRBJ1-3
D: TRBD1
CDR3: CASSFDRQGGNTIYF
DNA: TGTGCCAGCAGCTTCGACCGACAGGGTGGAAACACCATATATTTT

size: .
V: TRBV27
J: TRBJ2-7
D: TRBD2
CDR3: CASSLLAGETYEQYF
DNA: TGTGCCAGCAGTCTACTAGCGGGGGAAACCTACGAGCAGTACTTC

size: .
V: TRBV7-8
J: TRBJ2-2
D: TRBD2
CDR3: CASSASGREPGELFF
DNA: TGTGCCAGCAGCGCTAGCGGGAGGGAACCCGGGGAGCTGTTTTTT

size: few
V: TRBV6-1
J: TRBJ2-6
D: .
CDR3: CASRPPGSGANVLTF
DNA: TGTGCCAGCAGACCCCCGGGCTCTGGGGCCAACGTCCTGACTTTC

size: many
V: TRBV2
J: TRBJ1-1
D: .
CDR3: CASSRTNMNTEAFF
DNA: TGTGCCAGCAGCCGAACCAACATGAACACTGAAGCTTTCTTT

size: many
V: TRBV30
J: TRBJ1-1
D: .
CDR3: CAWSPGGTEAFF
DNA: TGTGCCTGGAGTCCGGGGGGGACTGAAGCTTTCTTT

size: many
V: TRBV30
J: TRBJ2-1
D: .
CDR3: CAWSGYRDPNEQFF
DNA: TGTGCCTGGAGTGGTTACAGGGACCCCAATGAGCAGTTCTTC

size: many
V: TRBV20-1
J: TRBJ1-1
D: .
CDR3: CSAIPGTMNTEAFF
DNA: TGCAGTGCTATTCCCGGGACAATGAACACTGAAGCTTTCTTT

size: .
V: TRBV19
J: TRBJ2-3
D: .
CDR3: CASSIQGSTDTQYF
DNA: TGTGCCAGTAGTATCCAGGGTAGCACAGATACGCAGTATTTT

size: few
V: TRBV7-8
J: TRBJ2-2
D: TRBD2
CDR3: CASSLTRTSGNTGELFF
DNA: TGTGCCAGCAGCTTAACCCGGACTAGCGGGAACACCGGGGAGCTGTTTTTT

size: many
V: TRBV20-1
J: TRBJ1-1
D: .
CDR3: CSARDLGHLNTEAFF
DNA: TGCAGTGCTAGAGATTTGGGACACCTGAACACTGAAGCTTTCTTT

size: many
V: TRBV28
J: TRBJ2-1
D: .
CDR3: CASSRRVKRVSTSSYNEQFF
DNA: TGTGCCAGCAGCCGCAGGGTGAAGCGGGTCTCCACGAGCTCCTACAATGAGCAGTTCTTC

size: few
V: TRBV10-3
J: TRBJ2-7
D: TRBD2
CDR3: CAISDPGLAETYEQYF
DNA: TGTGCCATCAGTGACCCGGGACTAGCGGAAACCTACGAGCAGTACTTC

size: .
V: TRBV5-1
J: TRBJ2-3
D: TRBD1
CDR3: CASVVSGQSTDTQYF
DNA: TGCGCCAGCGTGGTTTCGGGACAGAGCACAGATACGCAGTATTTT

size: many
V: TRBV20-1
J: TRBJ2-3
D: TRBD1
CDR3: CSVMKGANTQYF
DNA: TGCAGTGTTATGAAGGGGGCAAATACGCAGTATTTT

size: .
V: TRBV13
J: TRBJ2-5
D: TRBD2
CDR3: CASSNRDYQETQYF
DNA: TGTGCCAGCAGCAACCGGGACTATCAAGAGACCCAGTACTTC